The 25 T cell receptor beta chains below all came from one sample that was sequenced in a study of immune characterization of retroperitoneal liposarcoma. TCRdb processed the PCR reads anew with MiXCR; each CDR3 protein has one entry. This repertoire shows about 9,500 distinct CDR3 sequences, 25% to 35% found once; its top ten account for about 8.2%. Sequencing was performed on tumor tissue. These receptors were obtained from a male donor with retroperitoneal liposarcoma.

There are many counts of this clonotype. The chain has TRBV7-3 and TRBJ2-1; TRBD1 matches 8 bases. Looked up from germline, CDR1 is SGHTA and CDR2 is FQGTGA. With V trimmed by 5 bases and J by 10 bases, 7 bases remained unmatched. The CDR3 consists of 13 residues. The CDR3 loop is CASSIGQGYEQFF. Here the CDR3 DNA reads TGTGCCAGCAGCATTGGACAGGGCTACGAGCAGTTCTTC.

As regards this clonotype: A read error is possible here, since a much larger clone lies one base away. The V and J genes are TRBV7-2 and TRBJ2-2; D is ambiguous. V shed 5 bases and J shed 1 base, with 5 bases lying between them. Germline assignment: CDR1 SGHTA and CDR2 FQGNSA. The CDR3 extends over 13 amino acids. The CDR3 is CASSIVNTGELFF. The CDR3 region has the DNA TGTGCCAGCAGCATAGTGAACACCGGGGAGCTGTTTTTT.

This clonotype is medium-sized (0.01 to 0.1%) by share. The chain uses TRBV6-6 and TRBJ2-5, with TRBD2 identical over 7 bases. The assigned J gene may be wrong: the sequence end matches TRBJ2-7 better. The CDR3 sequence is 16 residues long. The germline V gene has CDR1 MNHNY and CDR2 SVGAGI (reference sequence). Here the CDR3 DNA reads TGTGCCAGCAGTGCTATGTCTAGCGGTGCTCCGGGCGAGCAGTACTTC. Translating gives CASSAMSSGAPGEQYF.

The V gene is TRBV6-1, the J gene TRBJ1-5; D is possibly TRBD1 (6 bases). The V gene's germline CDR1 is MNHNS and CDR2 SASEGT. CDR3 size: 15 residues. Deletions cut 6 bases from V and 0 bases from J, with 12 bases between. CDR3 residues: CASSSDRYSNQPQHF. In DNA form, the CDR3 reads TGTGCCAGCAGCTCGGACAGATATAGCAATCAGCCCCAGCATTTT.

J is TRBJ2-4 and V is TRBV12-3 or TRBV12-4, with D unresolved. The CDR3 runs to 13 residues. With 1 base removed from V and 13 bases from J, the gap between germline ends came to 14 bases. The CDR3 DNA sequence: TGTGCCAGCAGTTTAGAGTTAGGAGCTGAGCAGTACTTC. This sequence encodes CASSLELGAEQYF.

This clonotype showed up just a few times. V and J are TRBV11-3 and TRBJ2-1; maybe TRBD2 (7 bases). The CDR3 runs 12 residues. Trimming shortened V by 10 bases and J by 10 bases, and 17 bases separated the two germline ends. Germline loops: CDR1 SGHNT, CDR2 YENEEA. The CDR3 sequence: CAIRGGGDEQFF. CDR3 sequence (DNA): TGTGCCATCCGCGGAGGGGGGGACGAGCAGTTCTTC. Full variable domain (outside the CDR3, taken from reference TRBV11-3 and TRBJ2-1): EAGVVQSPRYKIIEKKQPVAFWCNPISGHNTLYWYLQNLGQGPELLIRYENEEAVDDSQLPKDRFSAERLKGVDSTLKIQPAELGDSAVYLCAIRGGGDEQFFGPGTRLTVL.

This clonotype was counted between two and nine times. V and J are TRBV6-6 and TRBJ2-1; 10 nucleotides align to TRBD2. The J segment lost 13 bases and the V segment lost 0 bases, leaving 24 bases of the junction unmatched. CDR3 length equals 20 residues. Germline values: CDR1 MNHNY, CDR2 SVGAGI (reference sequence). The CDR3 bases are TGTGCCAGCAGTTACTCGAGGGGTTACGAGCGGGGGGGCCTAGAAGAGACCCAGTTCTTC. The encoded protein is CASSYSRGYERGGLEETQFF.

The CDR3, as DNA: TGTGCCAGCAGTTTTAGCGGGAGTTATGAGCAGTTCTTC. Its translation: CASSFSGSYEQFF. The rearrangement joins TRBV27 to TRBJ2-5; TRBD2 matches at 9 bases. The tail of the sequence fits TRBJ2-1 better, so the J call may be wrong. CDR3 length equals 13 residues. Germline V CDR1 and CDR2: MNHEY, SMNVEV (reference sequence).

This chain links TRBV6-1 with TRBJ2-4, with D perhaps matching TRBD1 or TRBD2 (5 bases each). The V gene's germline CDR1 is MNHNS and CDR2 SASEGT. V dropped 7 bases and J dropped 11 bases, with 12 bases sitting between them. The CDR3 totals 11 residues. This chain's CDR3 is CASNAEGFQYF. The CDR3 DNA sequence: TGTGCCAGCAACGCCGAGGGGTTTCAGTACTTC.

This clonotype was seen many times. CDR3 sequence (DNA): TGTGCCAGCAGCGCAACAGGGGCTGGAAACACCATATATTTT. Encoded protein: CASSATGAGNTIYF. The chain joins TRBV6-1 to TRBJ1-3; 7 nucleotides align to TRBD1. The CDR3 has 14 residues. With 6 bases clipped from V and 2 bases from J, the junction kept 4 bases outside the gene matches. The germline V gene has CDR1 MNHNS and CDR2 SASEGT.

This sequence joins TRBV6-8 and TRBJ2-1, with 8 bases fitting TRBD2. The CDR3 contains 16 residues. The V segment lost 8 bases and the J segment 8 bases; nucleotides outside the gene matches: 17. The germline gives CDR1 MNHGY, CDR2 SAAAGT. The CDR3 DNA is TGTGCCAGCTTTTCTGTCTTCCGGGAGGGCGGGTATGAGCAGTTCTTC. Amino acids: CASFSVFREGGYEQFF.

This chain links TRBV7-4 with TRBJ2-2; the match to TRBD2 covers 10 bases. The J segment lost 4 bases and the V segment lost 2 bases, leaving 13 bases of the junction unmatched. Germline V CDR1 and CDR2: SGHVT, SQSDAQ. The CDR3 is 19 residues long. CDR3 residues: CASSLLSGGPARTTGELFF. In DNA, the CDR3 is TGTGCCAGCAGCTTACTTAGCGGGGGGCCGGCCAGGACCACCGGGGAGCTGTTTTTT.

This clonotype was counted at least ten times. J is TRBJ2-1 and V is TRBV6-1, with unresolved D. The CDR3 sequence is 15 residues long. Per the germline V gene, CDR1 is MNHNS and CDR2 is SASEGT. V lost 3 bases to trimming and J lost 4 bases, with 13 bases between them. The CDR3 loop is CASSDLSARYNEQFF. As DNA, the CDR3 is TGTGCCAGCAGTGACTTGAGCGCTCGGTACAATGAGCAGTTCTTC.

By share of the sample, this clonotype is medium-sized. Here the CDR3 reads CASSPAPQGRGYNEQFF. CDR3 coding DNA: TGTGCCAGCAGCCCAGCCCCCCAGGGGAGGGGATACAATGAGCAGTTCTTC. The V gene is TRBV7-2, the J gene TRBJ2-1; D might be TRBD2 (7 bases). V lost 5 bases and J 4 bases, leaving 21 bases between the germline ends. In germline, CDR1 is SGHTA, CDR2 FQGNSA. The CDR3 runs 17 residues.

This clonotype was observed a handful of times. The chain has TRBV7-3 and TRBJ2-7, with D tentatively TRBD1 or TRBD2 (6 bases each). Looked up from germline, CDR1 is SGHTA and CDR2 is FQGTGA. V lost 5 bases and J 3 bases, leaving 20 bases between the germline ends. This CDR3 spans 16 amino acids. CDR3 sequence reads: CASSPTGAGSGYEQYF. The CDR3 DNA sequence: TGTGCCAGCAGCCCCACGGGGGCGGGGTCGGGCTACGAGCAGTACTTC.

This clonotype is judged medium-sized. The chain employs TRBV6-1 and TRBJ2-1; D possibly corresponds to TRBD1 (5 bases). The J call is doubtful: the DNA matches TRBJ2-7 better. Germline V gives CDR1 MNHNS, CDR2 SASEGT. CDR3 length equals 13 residues. The CDR3 DNA is TGTGCCAGCAGCACGTTAAGGGGTGCGGAGCAGTACTTC. Protein sequence: CASSTLRGAEQYF.

By sample fraction, this clonotype is large. V is TRBV7-2 and J is TRBJ2-5; D is ambiguous. CDR3 size: 16 residues. CDR1 is SGHTA, CDR2 FQGNSA, per germline. The V end lost 1 base, the J end lost 5 bases, and 17 bases lay between the germline ends. As DNA, the CDR3 is TGTGCCAGCAGCTTAGATGCCACCACCTCGCGGGAGACCCAGTACTTC. Translated: CASSLDATTSRETQYF.

V and J are TRBV6-5 and TRBJ2-1, with D perhaps given as TRBD1 or TRBD2 (5 bases each). Germline assignment: CDR1 MNHEY and CDR2 SVGAGI. The CDR3 is 13 amino acids. V was pared by 5 bases and J by 13 bases, with 18 bases between. The CDR3 sequence: CASSDGVPGTQFF. CDR3 in DNA: TGTGCCAGCAGTGACGGCGTCCCAGGGACCCAGTTCTTC.

The chain links TRBV4-1 to TRBJ2-4; 8 bases agree with TRBD2. The J call may be wrong; the DNA end is better matched by TRBJ2-1. The CDR3 has 16 amino acids. The V gene's germline CDR1 is MGHRA and CDR2 YSYEKL. The CDR3 DNA sequence: TGCGCCAGCAGCCAAGAGTCCGACCTAGCGGGCTACGAGCAGTTCTTC. Translation gives CASSQESDLAGYEQFF.

CDR3 coding DNA: TGTGCCAGCACCGTCTCTCGCTCCTACAATGAGCAGTTCTTC. This sequence encodes CASTVSRSYNEQFF. The chain carries TRBV12-3 or TRBV12-4 and TRBJ2-1, with unresolved D. V lost 7 bases, J lost 0 bases, and 10 bases lay in between. The CDR3 runs 14 residues.

This clonotype has just a few counts. The chain recombines TRBV11-1 with TRBJ2-1; D uncertain. Trimming removed 4 bases from V and 4 bases from J, with 5 bases in between. The germline gives CDR1 SGHAT, CDR2 FQDESV (reference sequence). This CDR3 spans 12 amino acids. The DNA for the CDR3 is TGTGCCAGCAGCTCGACTTACAATGAGCAGTTCTTC. It yields the protein CASSSTYNEQFF.

The V call is TRBV6-1, the J call TRBJ2-3, with D possibly being TRBD1 (5 bases). V lost 5 bases, J lost 3 bases, and 9 bases lay in between. The CDR3 contains 13 residues. The germline V gene has CDR1 MNHNS and CDR2 SASEGT. The CDR3 spells CASSPQGTDTQYF. The DNA for the CDR3 is TGTGCCAGCAGTCCTCAGGGTACAGATACGCAGTATTTT.

The chain is built from TRBV6-8 and TRBJ1-1; D unclear. Trimming shortened V by 2 bases and J by 3 bases, and 7 bases separated the two germline ends. Per germline, CDR1 MNHGY and CDR2 SAAAGT. This CDR3 region has 13 residues. The CDR3 sequence is CASSYRVDTEAFF. Written as DNA, the CDR3 is TGTGCCAGCAGTTACAGGGTCGACACTGAAGCTTTCTTT.

This clonotype was detected a few times. The CDR3 region is CASKIPGPDTGELFF. Written as DNA, the CDR3 is TGTGCCAGCAAAATACCGGGACCCGACACCGGGGAGCTGTTTTTT. The rearrangement links TRBV6-1 to TRBJ2-2; D may match TRBD1 or TRBD2 (5 bases each). The CDR3 is 15 amino acids. V lost 7 bases and J 3 bases, leaving 15 bases between the germline ends. CDR1 is MNHNS, CDR2 SASEGT, per germline.

The rearrangement links TRBV12-3 or TRBV12-4 to TRBJ2-1; a possible D gene is TRBD2 (6 bases). The end of the DNA aligns better with TRBJ2-7, so the J call may be wrong. CDR3 length: 17 residues. CDR3 DNA: TGTGCCAGCAGTTGGGAATTTAAAGCGGGTCCTGATAATGAGCAGTACTTC. The encoded protein is CASSWEFKAGPDNEQYF.